This TCR beta chain is from a study of CD8 T cells in ankylosing spondylitis. CDR1 MNHEY and CDR2 SVGEGT come from the germline V gene. Unmatched junction bases numbered 6, after V lost 5 bases and J lost 4 bases. The CDR3 consists of 17 residues. For this clonotype: Antigen unknown.

Study outcomes and limitations: Disease-linked clones bore a CD8+ phenotype and were relatively rare in peripheral blood. Typical of ankylosing spondylitis blood, it appeared, was a TCR beta motif of fewer than 10 highly homologous variants. Disease-associated clones were reportedly significantly overrepresented in matched ankylosing spondylitis synovial fluid.

Quantitative molecular-barcoded 5'-RACE generated the TCR beta libraries. TCRdb re-called the 5' RACE reads through MiXCR, storing one row per CDR3 protein. The sample lists around 230,000 distinct CDR3 sequences; 7.5% to 9.5% were seen once. This clonotype was sampled from a female donor with ankylosing spondylitis or in good health (not recorded which). Sequenced: blood, either unsorted or a sorted T cell fraction (not recorded which). This chain uses TRBV6-2 or TRBV6-3 with TRBJ2-1; 15 bases map to TRBD2. CDR3 sequence reads: CASSRGLAGGGYNEQFF. The CDR3 bases are TGTGCCAGCAGTAGGGGACTAGCGGGAGGAGGATACAATGAGCAGTTCTTC.